This T cell receptor beta chain was obtained from a study of T-cell memory formation after mild COVID-19. Study background: TCR clusters largely stayed donor specific.

In regard to this clonotype: Its matching antigen is unknown.

TCRdb redid the calling of the 5' RACE reads with MiXCR, one entry per CDR3 protein. This sample has 280,000 or so distinct CDR3 sequences, with 7.5% to 9.5% found just once. Study-level points and caveats: Contracting CD4+ clones sat mainly in CM and EM; CD8+ in EMRA.

Germline V lookup: CDR1 LGHNT, CDR2 FRNRAP. V was clipped by 6 bases and J by 2 bases, with 17 bases between them. CDR3 size: 16 residues. This chain uses TRBV12-5 with TRBJ1-5; D is undetermined. Sequenced: PBMCs or a T cell subset sorted from them (not recorded which). This clonotype originated in a man aged 18 to 30 who had mild COVID-19 (a few samples of this study predate the infection). Cell type and time point are not known. CDR3 in amino acids: CASGEDGPVGNQPQHF. CDR3 in DNA: TGTGCTAGTGGCGAAGACGGCCCGGTGGGCAATCAGCCCCAGCATTTT.